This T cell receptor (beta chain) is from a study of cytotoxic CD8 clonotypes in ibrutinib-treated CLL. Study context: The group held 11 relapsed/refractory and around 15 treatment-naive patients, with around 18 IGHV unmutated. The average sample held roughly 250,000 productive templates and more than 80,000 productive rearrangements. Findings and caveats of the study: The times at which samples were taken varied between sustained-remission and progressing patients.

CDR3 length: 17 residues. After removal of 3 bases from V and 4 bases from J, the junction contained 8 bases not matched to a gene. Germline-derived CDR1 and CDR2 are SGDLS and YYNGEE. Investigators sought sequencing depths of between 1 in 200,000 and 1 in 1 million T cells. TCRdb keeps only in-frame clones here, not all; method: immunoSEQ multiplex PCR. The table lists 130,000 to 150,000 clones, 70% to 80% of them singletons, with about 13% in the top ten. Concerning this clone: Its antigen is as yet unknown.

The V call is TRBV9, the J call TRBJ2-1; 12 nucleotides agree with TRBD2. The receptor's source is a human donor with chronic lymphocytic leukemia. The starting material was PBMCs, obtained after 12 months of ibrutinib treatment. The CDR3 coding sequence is TGTGCCAGCAGCGCTGGGAGACTAGCGGGGGTTTACAATGAGCAGTTCTTC. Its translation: CASSAGRLAGVYNEQFF.